What follows is one TCR beta chain and its context. The antigen remains undetermined. This sample is drawn from a study of shared clonotypes between healthy human individuals. In the study overall: Researchers drew samples from two women and a few men aged 18 to 49. Findings of the study overall: Between a few donors, naive CD4 clonotypes were shared at a level of approximately 5%. Incomplete sequencing of sorted subsets was indicated by rarefaction despite large depth. A limitation of the genetic and exposure-history diversity represented arose from few donors.

The CDR3 extends over 17 amino acids. The V gene's germline CDR1 is SGHRS and CDR2 YFSETQ. The J segment lost 6 bases and the V segment lost 1 base, leaving 10 bases of the junction unmatched. Method: immunoSEQ multiplex PCR; TCRdb's copy keeps in-frame clones and lacks some. The sample includes approximately 2.5 million clones, 80% to 95% of them seen just once. Material: naive CD4+ T cells from PBMCs. Documented subset: CD45RA+ positively selected. The sequence came from a man younger than 30 in good health. Some clones in this sample may be carry-over from other donors' samples. The V and J genes are TRBV5-1 and TRBJ2-7, with 13 bases identical to TRBD2. The CDR3 DNA is TGCGCCAGCAGCTTGACCCCGGGACTAGCGGGAATCGGCGAGCAGTACTTC. It yields the protein CASSLTPGLAGIGEQYF.